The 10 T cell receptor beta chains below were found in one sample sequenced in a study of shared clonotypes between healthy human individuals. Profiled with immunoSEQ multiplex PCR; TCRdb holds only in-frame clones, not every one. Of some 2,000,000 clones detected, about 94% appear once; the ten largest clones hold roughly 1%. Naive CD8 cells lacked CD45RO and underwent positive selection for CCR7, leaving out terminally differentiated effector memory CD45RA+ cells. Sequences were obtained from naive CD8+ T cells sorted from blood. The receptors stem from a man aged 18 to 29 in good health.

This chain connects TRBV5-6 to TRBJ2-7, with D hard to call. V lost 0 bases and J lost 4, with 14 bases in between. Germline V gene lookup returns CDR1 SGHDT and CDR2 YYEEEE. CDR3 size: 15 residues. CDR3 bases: TGTGCCAGCAGCTTGGCCCGGCAGGCTCTTTACGAGCAGTACTTC. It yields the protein CASSLARQALYEQYF.

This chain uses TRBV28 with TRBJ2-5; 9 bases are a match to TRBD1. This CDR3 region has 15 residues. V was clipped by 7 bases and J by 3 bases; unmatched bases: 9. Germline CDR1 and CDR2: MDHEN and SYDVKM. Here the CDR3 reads CASNLGQGGKETQYF. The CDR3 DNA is TGTGCCAGCAACTTGGGACAGGGCGGGAAAGAGACCCAGTACTTC.

The CDR3, as DNA: TGTGCCAGCAGCTGGACATTGAACACTGAAGCTTTCTTT. It codes for CASSWTLNTEAFF. The chain combines TRBV7-9 with TRBJ1-1; possible D gene TRBD1, 5 bases. The germline V gene encodes CDR1 SEHNR and CDR2 FQNEAQ (reference sequence). V lost 4 bases and J 0 bases, leaving 6 bases between the germline ends. The CDR3 contains 13 residues.

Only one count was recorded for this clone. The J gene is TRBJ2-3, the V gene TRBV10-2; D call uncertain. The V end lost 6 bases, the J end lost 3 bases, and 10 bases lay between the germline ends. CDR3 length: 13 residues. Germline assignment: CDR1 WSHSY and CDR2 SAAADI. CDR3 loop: CASSGQFTDTQYF. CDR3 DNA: TGCGCCAGCAGCGGCCAGTTTACAGATACGCAGTATTTT.

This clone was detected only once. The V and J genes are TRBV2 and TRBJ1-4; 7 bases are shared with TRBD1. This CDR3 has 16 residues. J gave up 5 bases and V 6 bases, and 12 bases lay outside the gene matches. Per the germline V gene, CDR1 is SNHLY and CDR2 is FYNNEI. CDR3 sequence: CASSLIDRAENEKLFF. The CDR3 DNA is TGTGCCAGCAGCCTAATCGACAGGGCGGAAAATGAAAAACTGTTTTTT. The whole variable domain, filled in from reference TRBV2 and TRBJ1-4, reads EPEVTQTPSHQVTQMGQEVILRCVPISNHLYFYWYRQILGQKVEFLVSFYNNEISEKSEIFDDQFSVERPDGSNFTLKIRSTKLEDSAMYFCASSLIDRAENEKLFFGSGTQLSVL.

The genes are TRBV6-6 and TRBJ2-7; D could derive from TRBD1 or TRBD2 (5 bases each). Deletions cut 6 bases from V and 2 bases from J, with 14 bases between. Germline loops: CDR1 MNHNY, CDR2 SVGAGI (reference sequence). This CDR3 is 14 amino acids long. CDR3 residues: CASSPDGAAYEQYF. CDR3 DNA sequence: TGTGCCAGCAGCCCCGACGGGGCAGCCTACGAGCAGTACTTC.

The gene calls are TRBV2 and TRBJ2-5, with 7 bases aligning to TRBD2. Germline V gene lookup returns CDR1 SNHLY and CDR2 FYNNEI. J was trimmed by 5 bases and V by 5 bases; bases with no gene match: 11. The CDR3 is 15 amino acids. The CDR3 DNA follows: TGTGCCAGCAGTAGATATGCGGGAGTAGGGGAGACCCAGTACTTC. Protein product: CASSRYAGVGETQYF. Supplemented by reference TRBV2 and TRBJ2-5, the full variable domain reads EPEVTQTPSHQVTQMGQEVILRCVPISNHLYFYWYRQILGQKVEFLVSFYNNEISEKSEIFDDQFSVERPDGSNFTLKIRSTKLEDSAMYFCASSRYAGVGETQYFGPGTRLLVL.

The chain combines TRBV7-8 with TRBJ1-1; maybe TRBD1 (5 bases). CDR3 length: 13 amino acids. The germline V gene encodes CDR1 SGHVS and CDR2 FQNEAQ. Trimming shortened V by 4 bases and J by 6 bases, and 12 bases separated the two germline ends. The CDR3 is CASSSGQVAEAFF. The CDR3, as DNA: TGTGCCAGCAGCTCAGGACAAGTCGCTGAAGCTTTCTTT.

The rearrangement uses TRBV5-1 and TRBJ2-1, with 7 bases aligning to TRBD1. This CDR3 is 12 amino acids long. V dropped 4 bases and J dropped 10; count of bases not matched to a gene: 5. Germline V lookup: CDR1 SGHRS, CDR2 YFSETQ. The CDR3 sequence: CASSPGQAEQFF. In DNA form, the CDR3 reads TGCGCCAGCAGCCCTGGACAGGCCGAGCAGTTCTTC.

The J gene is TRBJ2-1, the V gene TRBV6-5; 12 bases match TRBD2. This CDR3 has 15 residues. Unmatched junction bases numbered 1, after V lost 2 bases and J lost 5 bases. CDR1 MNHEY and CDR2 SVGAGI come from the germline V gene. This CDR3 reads CASSYRTSGNNEQFF. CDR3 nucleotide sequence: TGTGCCAGCAGTTACAGGACTAGCGGGAACAATGAGCAGTTCTTC.